Below, 11 T cell receptor beta chains from the same sample are listed, as sequenced in a study of PD-L1 blockade in urothelial cancer. TCRdb's copy holds only in-frame clones and misses some; the assay was immunoSEQ multiplex PCR. The sample has around 40,000 clones; about 89% are singletons. Specimen: PBMCs, collected around atezolizumab (anti-PD-L1) treatment. These receptors were collected from a man aged 55-75 years with urothelial cancer.

V is TRBV9 and J is TRBJ2-2, with 9 nucleotides matching TRBD2. Per germline, CDR1 SGDLS and CDR2 YYNGEE. After removal of 3 bases from V and 1 base from J, the junction contained 1 base not matched to a gene. This CDR3 spans 15 amino acids. The CDR3 DNA follows: TGTGCCAGCAGCGCGACTAGCGGGAACACCGGGGAGCTGTTTTTT. This encodes CASSATSGNTGELFF.

V usage is TRBV28 and J usage is TRBJ1-2, with a weak D call TRBD1 (6 bases). The CDR3 covers 14 residues. Trimming removed 7 bases from V and 1 base from J, with 13 bases in between. The germline V gene has CDR1 MDHEN and CDR2 SYDVKM. DNA for the CDR3: TGTGCCAGCACCATCGGGGACAATAACTATGGCTACACCTTC. This translates into CASTIGDNNYGYTF.

The chain uses TRBV18 and TRBJ1-3, with 7 bases lining up with TRBD1. CDR3 length: 18 amino acids. V lost 2 bases and J lost 0; bases outside the gene matches: 10. CDR1 is KGHSH, CDR2 LQKENI, per germline. The CDR3 nucleotides read TGTGCCAGCTCACCAAACAGGCCCCAGGGGGACTCTGGAAACACCATATATTTT. Its translation is CASSPNRPQGDSGNTIYF.

V usage is TRBV9 and J usage is TRBJ2-3; unclear D gene. The germline V gene has CDR1 SGDLS and CDR2 YYNGEE. Trimming shortened V by 4 bases and J by 3 bases, and 12 bases separated the two germline ends. The CDR3 runs to 14 residues. CDR3 in DNA: TGTGCCAGCAGCATGAGTAGTAGAACAGATACGCAGTATTTT. This encodes CASSMSSRTDTQYF.

The chain combines TRBV4-2 with TRBJ2-7; 10 bases fit TRBD2. CDR1 is LGHNA, CDR2 YNFKEQ, per germline. This CDR3 spans 14 amino acids. The junction had 0 bases not matched to a gene; V was cut back by 1 base and J by 3 bases. The CDR3 DNA is TGTGCCAGCAGCCAAGCTAGCGGGAGCTACGAGCAGTACTTC. As protein: CASSQASGSYEQYF.

This clone was seen a single time. This chain links TRBV23-1 with TRBJ1-6; TRBD1 agrees at 7 bases. TRBV23-1 is sorted into the ORF group, with uncertain function. V shed 2 bases and J 12 bases; nucleotides not matched to a gene: 4. The CDR3 spans 13 residues. In DNA, the CDR3 is TGCGCCAGCAGTCAACCACAGGGGAAACCCCTCCACTTT. This gives the protein CASSQPQGKPLHF.

The chain couples TRBV28 to TRBJ2-2; D call uncertain. Trimming removed 2 bases from V and 0 bases from J, with 7 bases in between. Germline CDR1 and CDR2: MDHEN and SYDVKM. The length of the CDR3 is 15 residues. The CDR3 loop reads CASSLTGTNTGELFF. DNA for the CDR3: TGTGCCAGCAGTTTAACGGGTACGAACACCGGGGAGCTGTTTTTT.

The gene calls are TRBV7-6 and TRBJ2-5, with 9 bases identical to TRBD1. The CDR3 length is 15 residues. Germline trimming cut 6 bases from V and 5 bases from J; bases unmatched to any gene: 10. Per germline, CDR1 SGHVS and CDR2 FNYEAQ. The DNA of the CDR3 is TGTGCCAGCAGACCCCCCGGGACAGGGTGGGAGACCCAGTACTTC. It yields the protein CASRPPGTGWETQYF.

The chain has TRBV2 and TRBJ1-3; no clear D. Trimming stripped 3 bases from V and 4 bases from J, with 13 bases between. The CDR3 has 15 amino acids. CDR1 is SNHLY, CDR2 FYNNEI, per germline. As DNA, the CDR3 is TGTGCCAGCAGTGATGTGGTGGGAGGAGGAAACACCATATATTTT. This sequence encodes CASSDVVGGGNTIYF.

A single count supports this clone. The chain carries TRBV28 and TRBJ1-2, with 7 nucleotides matching TRBD1. Looked up from germline, CDR1 is MDHEN and CDR2 is SYDVKM. The CDR3 sequence is 15 residues long. The junction had 3 bases not matched to a gene; V was cut back by 2 bases and J by 0 bases. The CDR3 nucleotides read TGTGCCAGCAGTTTACCACAGGGGTCTAACTATGGCTACACCTTC. Translation gives CASSLPQGSNYGYTF.

This clone turned up a few times. The gene calls are TRBV6-5 and TRBJ2-5; 9 bases agree with TRBD1. The CDR3 runs 13 residues. V shed 2 bases and J 5 bases; nucleotides not matched to a gene: 0. Germline V gene data show CDR1 as MNHEY and CDR2 as SVGAGI. CDR3 sequence: CASSYGQGETQYF. The CDR3 DNA is TGTGCCAGCAGTTACGGACAGGGGGAGACCCAGTACTTC.